Included here is one T cell receptor beta chain sequence, with context. The target of this receptor is not known. Within one base of it there is no much larger clone, and no base qualities were kept. The germline V gene (reference sequence) yields DFQATT for CDR1 and SNEGSKA for CDR2. Including the terminal cysteine and phenylalanine, the CDR3 comprises 13 residues. Only the CDR3 part of the read is kept: 39 bases, read in frame from the first base. V is pared back by 5 bases and J by 2 bases, with 12 bases lying between the germline termini. This sample stems from a study of blood T cells in healthy people across ages (dated by TCRdb to 2014 to 2015). Broadly, across the study: Template switching captured roughly one uniquely barcoded TCR beta cDNA molecule per two T cells in model experiments. Using deep sequencing normalized with unique cDNA molecular identifiers, the study measured how TCR beta repertoire diversity changes with age. Donors were grouped into four age groups: young (average roughly 17 years), middle-aged (less than 40), aged (about 60) and long-lived (approximately 82). Donors of different ages were randomly distributed across sequencing lanes to avoid experimental bias. Using the same blood draw, the study looked at two additional independent replicas of 1 million unique cDNA reads for two donors, one aged 18 to 29 and the other aged 80 or older. Findings and caveats that apply to the study as a whole: Bulk unsorted PBMC profiling prevented conclusive comparison of naive and antigen-experienced compartments. Total diversity estimates from one million sequenced T cells were considered lower bounds and underestimates. The CMV infection status of donors was not known, potentially confounding age-related changes in expanded clonotypes. There was a strong correlation between observed TCR beta diversity and the percentage of naive T cells measured by flow cytometry. Observed TCR beta diversity per million T cells fell roughly linearly with age, and a significant reduction was already apparent by age about 38. Compared with the aged group, the long-lived group had more naive CD4+ T cells, fewer expanded clones and increased TCR diversity, suggesting age selection.

Receptors were amplified or captured by 5' RACE. The data were produced on an Illumina HiSeq 2500. A second PCR of roughly 6 to 11 cycles was run with a J-beta primer mix and a sample-barcoded 5' primer. A unique molecular identifier was introduced onto each TCR beta cDNA molecule by a template-switch 5' adaptor carrying 12 random nucleotides. At least 2.5 million CDR3-containing paired-end reads were obtained from each sample. The Mint cDNA synthesis kit, primed by a TRBC-specific oligonucleotide, was used to synthesize first-strand cDNA from all RNA. Following uracil-DNA glycosylase treatment, all cDNA underwent a first 18-cycle PCR with the universal primers M1SS and BC2_uni_R. The authors processed their data as follows. Each sample was normalized by randomly selecting 1 million high-quality reads, each carrying a distinct molecular identifier. Reads with shared molecular identifiers were discarded instead of being binned into consensus sequences. MiTCR, with a Q25 quality threshold and the strictest error-elimination algorithm, was used for CDR3 identification, clonotype clustering and error correction. Lower-bound total TCR beta diversity was estimated with a nonparametric unseen species model using Euler transformation. TCRdb applied fastp at Q25 and MiXCR to the public reads, then kept only in-frame beta chains. Each entry is one CDR3 protein sequence, shown with its most common DNA and genes. TCRdb's processing, not the authors' own work, is the source of the V and J calls. The sample table contains 590,000 or so distinct CDR3 sequences; only one count was recorded for roughly 31% of them. Approximately 14% of the sample belongs to the ten largest clones.

The donors were under 40 Caucasian individuals from Russia, aged about 6 to 95 years, who were systemically healthy. Each donor gave about 9.8 milliliters of peripheral blood, drawn into EDTA-treated Vacutainer tubes. Ficoll-Paque density-gradient centrifugation was used to isolate PBMCs, with at least 6 million per sample. Total RNA was extracted from PBMCs with Trizol reagent, with at least 6 micrograms obtained per sample. For every donor, an aliquot of PBMCs went through flow cytometry to measure the percentages of naive CD45RAhigh/CD27high T cells. Material: blood. The chain is made from TRBV20-1 and TRBJ1-1, with the D gene not clear enough to name. The clonotype was recovered from a woman of 80 years or more in good health. The nucleotide sequence is TGCAGTGCTGGAGGACGTCAAAACACTGAAGCTTTCTTT. The encoded protein is CSAGGRQNTEAFF.